Below are 22 T cell receptor beta chains sequenced from a single sample in a study of shared clonotypes between healthy human individuals. Using immunoSEQ multiplex PCR, the repertoire was profiled, and TCRdb retains in-frame clones only, with some absent. The table has hundreds of thousands of clones, 74% seen once. Sequencing input: memory CD4+ T cells sorted from blood. The subset denotes: CD45RA-negative fraction. The receptors derive from a man aged 25-45 years in good health.

The chain employs TRBV10-2 and TRBJ1-1, with 9 bases that match TRBD1. Unmatched junction bases numbered 5, after V lost 6 bases and J lost 3 bases. The CDR3 has 14 residues. Germline CDR1 and CDR2: WSHSY and SAAADI. For the CDR3, the DNA is TGCGCCAGCAGCCTGACAGGGGGGTACACTGAAGCTTTCTTT. This sequence encodes CASSLTGGYTEAFF.

As DNA, the CDR3 is TGTGCCAGCGCTCCCCTTCAGGGAAAAACCAACACTGAAGCTTTCTTT. It is translated as CASAPLQGKTNTEAFF. The V and J genes are TRBV28 and TRBJ1-1, with D possibly TRBD1 on 5 matching bases. This CDR3 has 16 amino acids. In germline, CDR1 is MDHEN, CDR2 SYDVKM. V was cut by 8 bases and J by 2 bases, with 21 bases left in between.

This clone showed up just a few times. This chain connects TRBV30 to TRBJ1-1; 9 bases fit TRBD1. The CDR3 totals 12 residues. Per germline, CDR1 GTSNPN and CDR2 SVGIG (reference sequence). V lost 5 bases, J lost 10 bases, and 8 bases stayed unmatched. DNA of the CDR3: TGTGCCTGGGAGGACAGGGGACGTAGAGCTTTCTTT. The encoded protein is CAWEDRGRRAFF.

Concerning this clone itself: At one end the junction does not follow the germline gene, possibly because of a read error. The gene calls are TRBV29-1 and TRBJ1-1, with D hard to call. The CDR3 totals 13 residues. Per germline, CDR1 SQVTM and CDR2 ANQGSEA. The CDR3 reads CSSRRWENTEAFF. CDR3 in DNA: TGCAGCTCGAGAAGGTGGGAGAACACTGAAGCTTTTTTT.

The chain has TRBV20-1 and TRBJ2-7; tentatively, D is TRBD2 (5 bases). V lost 1 base to trimming and J lost 6 bases, with 7 bases between them. Germline loops: CDR1 DFQATT, CDR2 SNEGSKA (reference sequence). This CDR3 region has 11 residues. CDR3: CSARVATEQYF. CDR3 nucleotide sequence: TGCAGTGCTAGAGTAGCGACCGAGCAGTACTTC.

The chain couples TRBV5-5 to TRBJ2-3; the D is unclear. CDR1 and CDR2 from the germline V gene are SGHKS and YYEKEE (reference sequence). The CDR3 has 15 residues. V lost 4 bases to trimming and J lost 7 bases, with 19 bases between them. The CDR3 spells CASSPGPLSYHTQYF. The CDR3 coding sequence is TGTGCCAGCAGCCCCGGACCATTGAGTTACCATACGCAGTATTTT.

This clone was seen a few times. The chain recombines TRBV2 with TRBJ2-7, with TRBD1 as a possible D gene (5 bases). The CDR3 totals 14 residues. Trimming shortened V by 6 bases and J by 0 bases, and 12 bases separated the two germline ends. The germline CDR1 and CDR2 sequences are SNHLY and FYNNEI. CDR3 bases: TGTGCCAGCAGGGCAGGGTTGTCCTCCTACGAGCAGTACTTC. Amino acids: CASRAGLSSYEQYF.

The chain has TRBV7-6 and TRBJ1-1; D possibly corresponds to TRBD1 (5 bases). This CDR3 has 14 amino acids. The ends were cut back, 5 bases at V and 1 base at J, with 11 bases in the middle. Germline values: CDR1 SGHVS, CDR2 FNYEAQ. This chain's CDR3 is CASSPRGANTEAFF. In nucleotides, the CDR3 is TGTGCCAGCAGCCCCCGCGGGGCGAACACTGAAGCTTTCTTT.

The rearrangement links TRBV5-1 to TRBJ2-2; 8 nucleotides line up with TRBD2. CDR3 size: 19 residues. Trimming cost V 0 bases and J 0 bases; bases outside gene matches: 10. Germline V gene lookup returns CDR1 SGHRS and CDR2 YFSETQ. In nucleotides, the CDR3 is TGCGCCAGCAGCTTGGAGCCGAGGGGGACTAGGTCGAACACCGGGGAGCTGTTTTTT. Its translation: CASSLEPRGTRSNTGELFF. Complete variable domain (other parts from reference TRBV5-1 and TRBJ2-2): KAGVTQTPRYLIKTRGQQVTLSCSPISGHRSVSWYQQTPGQGLQFLFEYFSETQRNKGNFPGRFSGRQFSNSRSEMNVSTLELGDSALYLCASSLEPRGTRSNTGELFFGEGSRLTVL.

This chain connects TRBV6-5 to TRBJ2-7; 8 positions match TRBD2. The ends lost 2 bases at V and 4 bases at J; junction bases unmatched: 7. CDR1 and CDR2 (germline): MNHEY, SVGAGI. CDR3 length: 15 amino acids. CDR3: CASSYTGGFGYEQYF. In DNA, the CDR3 is TGTGCCAGCAGTTACACGGGGGGGTTTGGGTACGAGCAGTACTTC.

The V gene is TRBV6-1, the J gene TRBJ1-5, with 7 positions matching TRBD1. This CDR3 spans 15 amino acids. CDR1 and CDR2 from the germline V gene are MNHNS and SASEGT. V shed 4 bases and J 7 bases; nucleotides not matched to a gene: 10. CDR3 bases: TGTGCCAGCAGTGTGAACAGGGGATCTGGGCAGCCCCAGCATTTT. Translated: CASSVNRGSGQPQHF.

This clone has more than one count but fewer than ten. The chain joins TRBV28 to TRBJ2-7; D gene ambiguous. The CDR3 has 13 residues. CDR1 is MDHEN and CDR2 is SYDVKM in the germline V gene. Trimming shortened V by 6 bases and J by 3 bases, and 12 bases separated the two germline ends. The CDR3, as DNA: TGTGCCAGCAGCCCACCGCCGGGCTACGAGCAGTACTTC. Amino acid sequence: CASSPPPGYEQYF.

This clone was counted only a few times. At the DNA level, this CDR3 is encoded by other sequences in the same sample as well. The chain has TRBV7-2 and TRBJ2-7, with 9 bases matching TRBD1. Germline V gene data show CDR1 as SGHTA and CDR2 as FQGNSA. The CDR3 runs 14 residues. With 4 bases clipped from V and 3 bases from J, the junction kept 4 bases outside the gene matches. Here the CDR3 reads CASSSRTGDYEQYF. CDR3 DNA: TGTGCCAGCAGCTCCCGGACAGGGGACTACGAGCAGTACTTC.

The chain couples TRBV5-6 to TRBJ1-3; the D is unclear. The CDR3 has 16 amino acids. From germline, CDR1 is SGHDT and CDR2 YYEEEE. The germline V and J ends were trimmed by 0 bases and 1 base, with 11 bases remaining between them. The CDR3 is CASSLVVGGSGNTIYF. CDR3 DNA sequence: TGTGCCAGCAGCTTGGTTGTAGGAGGATCTGGAAACACCATATATTTT.

Concerning this clone itself: At the DNA level, this CDR3 is encoded by other sequences in the same sample as well. The chain couples TRBV7-6 to TRBJ2-7; D unclear. CDR3 length equals 12 residues. From germline, CDR1 is SGHVS and CDR2 FNYEAQ. Trimming removed 5 bases at V and 3 bases at J, with 8 bases between. The CDR3 reads CASSDDIYEQYF. The DNA of the CDR3 is TGTGCCAGCAGCGACGATATCTACGAGCAGTACTTC.

The chain couples TRBV7-3 to TRBJ2-3, with D uncertain. From germline, CDR1 is SGHTA and CDR2 FQGTGA. The ends were cut back, 1 base at V and 1 base at J, with 3 bases in the middle. The CDR3 is 13 amino acids. CDR3 coding DNA: TGTGCCAGCAGCTTAAGCCGCACAGATACGCAGTATTTT. It specifies CASSLSRTDTQYF.

The rearrangement links TRBV5-4 to TRBJ2-2, with TRBD2 matching 8 bases. The V segment lost 7 bases and the J segment 5 bases; nucleotides outside the gene matches: 4. Germline CDR1 SGHNT, CDR2 YYREEE (reference sequence). This CDR3 comprises 13 residues. The CDR3 DNA is TGTGCCAGCTATAGCGGGGAGACCGGGGAGCTGTTTTTT. Amino acids: CASYSGETGELFF.

The chain joins TRBV5-1 to TRBJ2-7, with D tentatively TRBD2 (5 bases). Germline V lookup: CDR1 SGHRS, CDR2 YFSETQ. V lost 3 bases, J lost 1 base, and 8 bases lay in between. This CDR3 region has 13 residues. DNA for the CDR3: TGCGCCAGCAGCTCTAGCCAGTCCTACGAGCAGTACTTC. Encoded protein: CASSSSQSYEQYF.

This sequence joins TRBV6-1 and TRBJ2-7, with TRBD1 as a possible D gene (5 bases). Germline CDR1 and CDR2: MNHNS and SASEGT. Deletions cut 3 bases from V and 3 bases from J, with 6 bases between. There are 12 residues in the CDR3. For the CDR3, the DNA is TGTGCCAGCAGTGACAGGGTCTACGAGCAGTACTTC. This sequence encodes CASSDRVYEQYF.

Comment on this clone: An end of the junction differs from the germline gene, which may be a read error. The chain links TRBV7-7 to TRBJ2-2; D call uncertain. The CDR3 totals 14 residues. Germline V gives CDR1 SSHAT, CDR2 FNYEAQ (reference sequence). In DNA form, the CDR3 reads TGTGCTAGCAGCCCAATCGGAAGGGCCGGGGAGCTGTTTTTT. Translation gives CASSPIGRAGELFF.

The chain is built from TRBV7-8 and TRBJ2-1; TRBD1 or TRBD2 may be the D gene (5 bases each). The CDR3 contains 13 residues. Germline loops: CDR1 SGHVS, CDR2 FQNEAQ. V was pared by 3 bases and J by 15 bases, with 18 bases between. The DNA for the CDR3 is TGTGCCAGCAGCTTGGGGGTGGCAGGGTCGACGTTCTTC. Its translation is CASSLGVAGSTFF. Based on the CDR3 plus reference TRBV7-8 and TRBJ2-1, the full variable domain is GAGVSQSPRYKVAKRGQDVALRCDPISGHVSLFWYQQALGQGPEFLTYFQNEAQLDKSGLPSDRFFAERPEGSVSTLKIQRTQQEDSAVYLCASSLGVAGSTFFGPGTRLTVL.

This clone was recorded many times. CDR3 region: CASSQQGVDEQFF. CDR3 DNA: TGTGCCAGCAGCCAACAGGGGGTCGATGAGCAGTTCTTC. The rearrangement joins TRBV5-4 to TRBJ2-1; 8 nucleotides agree with TRBD1. The junction had 5 bases not matched to a gene; V was cut back by 4 bases and J by 8 bases. The CDR3 runs to 13 residues. Germline assignment: CDR1 SGHNT and CDR2 YYREEE (reference sequence).